This TCR beta chain was observed in a study of Ad26.COV2.S vaccination and SARS-CoV-2 variants. Only in-frame clones appear in the TCRdb table, and some are missing; sequencing was by immunoSEQ multiplex PCR. The table lists some 350,000 clones, approximately 84% of them singletons. Treatment in this sample: around 19 received Ad26.COV2.S at low or high dose, single or two shots; several received placebo; per-sample allocation not given. Day 63 after the first injection of vaccine or placebo was the sampling time. This CDR3 contains 17 residues. The germline CDR1 and CDR2 sequences are LGHDT and YNNKEL (reference sequence). Deletions cut 4 bases from V and 0 bases from J, with 16 bases between. Findings and limits, study-wide: Responses of T cells in total may have been underestimated by the TCR breadth and depth analyses. Vaccinated and placebo-treated recipients had similar non-spike TCR breadth.

A word on this clone: Its antigen is unknown.

This sample comprised peripheral blood, obtained in a trial of Ad26.COV2.S vaccine versus placebo. The clonotype was recovered from a person aged 18 to 59 who received the Ad26.COV2.S COVID-19 vaccine or a placebo. V and J are TRBV3-1 (or the pseudogene TRBV3-2) and TRBJ2-1, with unresolved D. The CDR3 nucleotides read TGTGCCAGCAGCCCCCGTGAGCGTTATAGCTCCTACAATGAGCAGTTCTTC. This gives the protein CASSPRERYSSYNEQFF.